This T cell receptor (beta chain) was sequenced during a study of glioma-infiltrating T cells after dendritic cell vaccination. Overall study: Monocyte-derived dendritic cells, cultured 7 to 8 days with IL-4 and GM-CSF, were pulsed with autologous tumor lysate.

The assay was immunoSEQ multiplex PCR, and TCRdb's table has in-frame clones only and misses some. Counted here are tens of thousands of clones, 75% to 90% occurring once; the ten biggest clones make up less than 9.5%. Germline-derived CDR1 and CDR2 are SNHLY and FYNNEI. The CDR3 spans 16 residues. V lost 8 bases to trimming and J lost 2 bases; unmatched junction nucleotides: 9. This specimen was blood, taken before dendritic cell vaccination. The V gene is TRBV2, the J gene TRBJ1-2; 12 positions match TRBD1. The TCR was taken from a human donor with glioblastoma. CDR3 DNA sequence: TGTGCCAGCCGCCCCCCAGGGACAGGGGGCAACTATGGCTACACCTTC. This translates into CASRPPGTGGNYGYTF.